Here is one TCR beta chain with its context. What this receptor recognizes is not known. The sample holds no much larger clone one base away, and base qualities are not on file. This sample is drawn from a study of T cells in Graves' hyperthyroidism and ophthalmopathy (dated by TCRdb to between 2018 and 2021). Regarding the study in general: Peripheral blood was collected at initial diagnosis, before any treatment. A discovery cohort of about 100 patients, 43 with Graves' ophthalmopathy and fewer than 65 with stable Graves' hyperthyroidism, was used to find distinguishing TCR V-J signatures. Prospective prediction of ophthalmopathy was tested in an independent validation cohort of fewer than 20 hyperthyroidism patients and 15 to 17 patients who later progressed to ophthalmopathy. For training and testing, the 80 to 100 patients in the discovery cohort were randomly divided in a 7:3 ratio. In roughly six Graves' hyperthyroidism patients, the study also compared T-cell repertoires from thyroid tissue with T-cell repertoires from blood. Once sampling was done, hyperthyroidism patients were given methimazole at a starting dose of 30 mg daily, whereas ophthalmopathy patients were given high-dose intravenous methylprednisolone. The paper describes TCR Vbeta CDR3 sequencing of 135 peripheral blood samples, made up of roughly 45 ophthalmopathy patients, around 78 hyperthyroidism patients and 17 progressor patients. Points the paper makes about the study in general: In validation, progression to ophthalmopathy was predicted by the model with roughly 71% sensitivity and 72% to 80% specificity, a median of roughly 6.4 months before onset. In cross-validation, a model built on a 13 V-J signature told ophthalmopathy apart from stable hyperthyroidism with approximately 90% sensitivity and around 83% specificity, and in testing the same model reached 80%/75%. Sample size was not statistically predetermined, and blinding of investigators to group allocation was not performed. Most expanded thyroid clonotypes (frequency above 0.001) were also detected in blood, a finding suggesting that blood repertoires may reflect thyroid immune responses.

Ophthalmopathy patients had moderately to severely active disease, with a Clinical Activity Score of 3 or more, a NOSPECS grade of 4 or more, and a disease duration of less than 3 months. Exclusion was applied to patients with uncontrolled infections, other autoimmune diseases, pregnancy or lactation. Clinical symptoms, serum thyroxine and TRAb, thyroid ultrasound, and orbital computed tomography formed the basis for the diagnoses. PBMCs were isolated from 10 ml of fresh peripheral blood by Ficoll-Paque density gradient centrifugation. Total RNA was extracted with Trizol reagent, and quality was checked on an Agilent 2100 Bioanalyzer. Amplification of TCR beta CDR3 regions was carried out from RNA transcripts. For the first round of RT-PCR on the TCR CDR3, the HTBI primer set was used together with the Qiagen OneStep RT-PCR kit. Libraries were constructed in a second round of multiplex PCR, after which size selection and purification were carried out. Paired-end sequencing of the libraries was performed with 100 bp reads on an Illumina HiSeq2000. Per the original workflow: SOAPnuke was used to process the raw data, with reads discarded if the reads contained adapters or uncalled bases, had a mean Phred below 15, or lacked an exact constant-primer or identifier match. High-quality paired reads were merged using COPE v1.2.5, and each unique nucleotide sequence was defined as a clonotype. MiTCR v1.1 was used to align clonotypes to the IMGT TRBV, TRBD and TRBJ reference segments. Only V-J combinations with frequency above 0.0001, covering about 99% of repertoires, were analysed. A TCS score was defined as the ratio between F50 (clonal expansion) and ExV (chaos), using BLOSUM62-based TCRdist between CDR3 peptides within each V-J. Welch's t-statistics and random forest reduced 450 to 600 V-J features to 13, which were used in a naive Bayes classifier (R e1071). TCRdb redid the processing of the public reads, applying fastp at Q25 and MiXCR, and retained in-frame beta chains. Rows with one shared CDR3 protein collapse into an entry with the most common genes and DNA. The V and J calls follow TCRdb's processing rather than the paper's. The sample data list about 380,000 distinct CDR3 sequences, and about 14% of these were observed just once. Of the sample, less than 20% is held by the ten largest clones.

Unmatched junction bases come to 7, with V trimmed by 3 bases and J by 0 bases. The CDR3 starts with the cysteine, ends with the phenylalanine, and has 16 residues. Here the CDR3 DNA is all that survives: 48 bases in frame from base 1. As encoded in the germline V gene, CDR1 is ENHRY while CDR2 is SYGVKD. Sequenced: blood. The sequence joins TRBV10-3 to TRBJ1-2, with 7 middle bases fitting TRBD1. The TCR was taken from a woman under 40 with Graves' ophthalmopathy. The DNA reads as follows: TGTGCCATCAGTGACCGGGACAGAACAACTAACTATGGCTACACCTTC. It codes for CAISDRDRTTNYGYTF.